The 29 T cell receptor beta chains presented below share a single source sample, sequenced in a study of CD8 T cells in ankylosing spondylitis. TCRdb re-called the 5' RACE reads through MiXCR, storing one row per CDR3 protein. The sample has 150,000 to 200,000 distinct CDR3 sequences, over 10% seen once. Sequencing was performed on blood, either unsorted or a sorted T cell fraction (not recorded which). The receptor source for this set is a female donor with ankylosing spondylitis or in good health (not recorded which).

This clonotype was detected many times. This chain joins TRBV28 and TRBJ2-7; no firm D call. This CDR3 has 12 residues. The germline V gene has CDR1 MDHEN and CDR2 SYDVKM. V lost 3 bases to trimming and J lost 1 base, with 4 bases between them. CDR3 residues: CASSFKSYEQYF. CDR3 DNA sequence: TGTGCCAGCAGTTTCAAGTCCTACGAGCAGTACTTC.

A remark on this clonotype: Given a much more abundant clone one base away, this may be a read error. J is TRBJ2-7 and V is TRBV5-1, with D tentatively TRBD1 (6 bases). Germline CDR1 and CDR2: SGHRS and YFSETQ. This CDR3 is built from 12 residues. This CDR3 reads CANSPGHYEQYF. The CDR3 DNA reads as TGCGCCAACAGCCCGGGACACTACGAGCAGTACTTC.

The chain couples TRBV19 to TRBJ2-1; 11 bases are shared with TRBD2. Germline V gene sequence: CDR1 LNHDA, CDR2 SQIVND (reference sequence). V dropped 4 bases and J dropped 4; count of bases not matched to a gene: 9. CDR3 size: 17 residues. The CDR3 reads CASSTNLAGGPYNEQFF. In nucleotides, the CDR3 is TGTGCCAGTAGTACGAACTTAGCGGGAGGGCCATACAATGAGCAGTTCTTC.

The V call is TRBV30, the J call TRBJ1-3; D is uncertain. The length of the CDR3 is 10 residues. Per the germline V gene, CDR1 is GTSNPN and CDR2 is SVGIG (reference sequence). Trimming stripped 7 bases from V and 7 bases from J, with 8 bases between. The CDR3 sequence: CAYRRNTIYF. CDR3 nucleotide sequence: TGTGCCTACCGGCGGAACACCATATATTTT. Together with reference TRBV30 and TRBJ1-3, the CDR3 gives the full variable domain: SQTIHQWPATLVQPVGSPLSLECTVEGTSNPNLYWYRQAAGRGLQLLFYSVGIGQISSEVPQNLSASRPQDRQFILSSKKLLLSDSGFYLCAYRRNTIYFGEGSWLTVV.

V usage is TRBV29-1 and J usage is TRBJ2-7; 12 nucleotides match TRBD2. Germline lookup yields CDR1 SQVTM and CDR2 ANQGSEA. V shed 4 bases, J shed 3 bases, and the junction held 1 base outside the gene matches. The CDR3 loop spans 13 amino acids. CDR3: CSVGTSGNYEQYF. The CDR3 DNA sequence: TGCAGCGTTGGGACTAGCGGGAACTACGAGCAGTACTTC.

This rearrangement joins TRBV3-1 to TRBJ2-5, with TRBD2 identical over 14 bases. V shed 10 bases, J shed 1 base, and the junction held 14 bases outside the gene matches. Germline CDR1 and CDR2: LGHDT and YNNKEL (reference sequence). The CDR3 is 18 residues long. This CDR3 reads CAICPRWGTSGSQETQYF. In DNA form, the CDR3 reads TGTGCCATCTGTCCCCGGTGGGGGACTAGCGGGAGCCAAGAGACCCAGTACTTC.

The sample holds many counts of this clonotype. The gene calls are TRBV5-1 and TRBJ2-2; D remains ambiguous. Germline values: CDR1 SGHRS, CDR2 YFSETQ. CDR3 length: 15 residues. The ends were cut back, 2 bases at V and 0 bases at J, with 8 bases in the middle. The CDR3 DNA reads as TGCGCCAGCAGCTTAACCCGAACGAACACCGGGGAGCTGTTTTTT. Translating gives CASSLTRTNTGELFF.

At least ten counts were recorded for this clonotype. The chain employs TRBV7-2 and TRBJ2-3; D is undetermined. V dropped 5 bases and J dropped 7 bases, with 7 bases sitting between them. The germline V gene encodes CDR1 SGHTA and CDR2 FQGNSA. This CDR3 is built from 11 residues. The CDR3 DNA sequence: TGTGCCAGCAGCCGAACTAATACGCAGTATTTT. It codes for CASSRTNTQYF.

This clonotype was recorded once. The rearrangement uses TRBV23-1 and TRBJ2-7, with TRBD1 identical over 11 bases. TRBV23-1 is an ORF, with its function uncertain. The V and J ends lost 4 bases and 2 bases, in that order; junction bases with no gene match: 13. This CDR3 comprises 18 residues. CDR3 in DNA: TGCGCCAGCAGTCCTCCGGGACAGGGGGTTTGTAGACCCTACGAGCAGTACTTC. This encodes CASSPPGQGVCRPYEQYF.

The J gene is TRBJ1-1, the V gene TRBV27, with a tentative D call TRBD1 (6 bases). Germline CDR1 reads MNHEY; CDR2 reads SMNVEV (reference sequence). Deletions cut 6 bases from V and 7 bases from J, with 15 bases between. CDR3 length: 13 amino acids. The CDR3 loop reads CASSHRTEFEAFF. The CDR3 DNA reads TGTGCCAGCAGCCATCGGACAGAGTTTGAAGCTTTCTTT.

This clonotype was observed a few times. The V call is TRBV7-2, the J call TRBJ2-3, with 8 bases aligning to TRBD2. The V gene end was trimmed by 5 bases and the J gene end by 2 bases; junction bases not matched to a gene: 6. CDR3 length: 15 amino acids. CDR1 and CDR2 (germline): SGHTA, FQGNSA. CDR3 bases: TGTGCCAGCAGCCCTATGACTAGCGCCACAGATACGCAGTATTTT. Translated, it gives CASSPMTSATDTQYF.

This clonotype appeared many times. V gene TRBV15 combines with J gene TRBJ2-3; D possibly corresponds to TRBD2 (6 bases). The CDR3 has 15 amino acids. V lost 1 base and J lost 8, with 16 bases in between. Looked up from germline, CDR1 is LNHNV and CDR2 is YYDKDF (reference sequence). The CDR3 is CATSRVPDLGGTQYF. In DNA, the CDR3 is TGTGCCACCAGCAGAGTTCCGGATTTGGGGGGTACGCAGTATTTT.

This clonotype was observed many times. This sequence joins TRBV24-1 and TRBJ2-5; D might be TRBD2 (6 bases). The CDR3 extends over 15 amino acids. The V gene lost 5 bases and the J gene lost 4 bases, with 16 bases spanning the gap. Germline CDR1 and CDR2: KGHDR and SFDVKD. CDR3 sequence: CATSAHGGKGETQYF. Written as DNA, the CDR3 is TGTGCCACCAGTGCCCACGGAGGGAAGGGAGAGACCCAGTACTTC.

This clonotype was seen a few times. The chain joins TRBV15 to TRBJ1-4; maybe TRBD1 (6 bases). V lost 0 bases, J lost 7 bases, and 15 bases lay in between. From germline, CDR1 is LNHNV and CDR2 YYDKDF (reference sequence). There are 16 residues in the CDR3. Here the CDR3 DNA reads TGTGCCACCAGCAGAGAGGACAGTGCAAGTAGTGAAAAACTGTTTTTT. This gives the protein CATSREDSASSEKLFF.

This clonotype has just a few counts. V and J are TRBV15 and TRBJ1-4; D ambiguous. Germline V gives CDR1 LNHNV, CDR2 YYDKDF (reference sequence). The CDR3 runs to 14 residues. Trimming pared 3 bases from V and 7 bases from J, leaving 12 bases between. The CDR3 nucleotides are TGTGCCACCAGCAGCCCAAATTTAGGTGAAAAACTGTTTTTT. This translates into CATSSPNLGEKLFF.

This clonotype was found many times. V usage is TRBV4-1 and J usage is TRBJ1-2; a possible D gene is TRBD1 (6 bases). Germline assignment: CDR1 MGHRA and CDR2 YSYEKL. Trimming stripped 1 base from V and 3 bases from J, with 12 bases between. The CDR3 runs to 15 residues. CDR3 sequence reads: CASSQVAGTHYGYTF. In nucleotides, the CDR3 is TGCGCCAGCAGCCAAGTCGCAGGGACACACTATGGCTACACCTTC.

With regard to this clonotype: This could be a read error, since a much larger clone is one nucleotide away. The chain couples TRBV11-2 to TRBJ2-2, with D hard to call. V lost 1 base, J lost 6 bases, and 12 bases lay in between. Germline values: CDR1 SGHAT, CDR2 FQNNGV. This CDR3 has 15 residues. The CDR3 DNA reads as TGTGCCAGCAGCTTAGGAGCGAGAGTCCCCGGGGAGCTGTTTTTT. Translated, it gives CASSLGARVPGELFF.

V is TRBV12-3 or TRBV12-4 and J is TRBJ2-2; D might be TRBD2 (5 bases). Trimming shortened V by 6 bases and J by 6 bases, and 17 bases separated the two germline ends. There are 15 residues in the CDR3. The CDR3 region has the DNA TGTGCCAGCAGCGCGCGAGGGAGCGGCGCCGGGGAGCTGTTTTTT. Protein sequence: CASSARGSGAGELFF.

This clonotype turned up a few times. This chain connects TRBV10-3 to TRBJ2-7, with 9 nucleotides matching TRBD2. This CDR3 is built from 13 residues. J was trimmed by 5 bases and V by 6 bases; bases with no gene match: 5. Germline assignment: CDR1 ENHRY and CDR2 SYGVKD. CDR3 in amino acids: CAISTGTSNEQYF. CDR3 nucleotide sequence: TGTGCCATCAGCACCGGGACTAGCAACGAGCAGTACTTC.

The CDR3 coding sequence is TGTGCCAGCAGAAGAGCGGACTACGAGCAGTACTTC. As protein: CASRRADYEQYF. This sequence joins TRBV6-1 and TRBJ2-7; a possible D gene is TRBD2 (5 bases). V lost 6 bases and J lost 3, with 9 bases in between. The CDR3 sequence is 12 residues long. Germline assignment: CDR1 MNHNS and CDR2 SASEGT.

This clonotype came up many times. The J gene is TRBJ1-6, the V gene TRBV7-9; D ambiguous. The germline CDR1 and CDR2 sequences are SEHNR and FQNEAQ (reference sequence). There are 14 residues in the CDR3. Trimming removed 6 bases at V and 11 bases at J, with 17 bases between. The CDR3 DNA sequence: TGTGCCAGCAGTATAAGTGTGGAAACGGCACCCCTCCACTTT. Protein sequence: CASSISVETAPLHF.

This clonotype occurred a few times. This chain links TRBV7-2 with TRBJ1-2; 8 bases are shared with TRBD1. Trimming removed 5 bases from V and 7 bases from J; junction bases left unmatched: 15. The germline CDR1 and CDR2 sequences are SGHTA and FQGNSA. The CDR3 consists of 16 residues. Here the CDR3 DNA reads TGTGCCAGCAGCAATGGCCCCAGGGGGCGACGAAGTGGCTACACCTTC. This encodes CASSNGPRGRRSGYTF.

This clonotype was counted at least ten times. The V and J genes are TRBV24-1 and TRBJ2-1, with TRBD2 identical over 8 bases. The CDR3 is 15 amino acids. V shed 3 bases, J shed 7 bases, and the junction held 7 bases outside the gene matches. The germline V gene encodes CDR1 KGHDR and CDR2 SFDVKD. The CDR3 loop is CATSDRGLAGNEQFF. The CDR3, as DNA: TGTGCCACCAGTGATCGCGGACTAGCAGGAAATGAGCAGTTCTTC.

Turning to this clonotype: Since a much larger clone is just one base distant, this may be a read error. The chain carries TRBV28 and TRBJ2-1; D is perhaps TRBD2 (6 bases). Germline V gene sequence: CDR1 MDHEN, CDR2 SYDVKM. The CDR3 is 16 amino acids. This chain's CDR3 is CVGAPGGVSSYNEQFF. The CDR3 DNA reads TGTGTCGGAGCCCCGGGCGGGGTAAGCTCCTACAATGAGCAGTTCTTC.

The chain carries TRBV5-1 and TRBJ2-1, with a weak D call TRBD1 (6 bases). Germline V lookup: CDR1 SGHRS, CDR2 YFSETQ. CDR3 length equals 18 residues. The V end was cut by 1 base, the J end by 7 bases, with 24 bases between. The chain's CDR3 is CASSLSGQGRSLGNEQFF. In nucleotides, the CDR3 is TGCGCCAGCAGCTTGTCAGGCCAGGGGCGATCTTTGGGGAATGAGCAGTTCTTC.

The CDR3: CASSTGLWGNQPQHF. CDR3 coding DNA: TGTGCCAGTAGTACAGGGTTGTGGGGCAATCAGCCCCAGCATTTT. The V gene is TRBV19, the J gene TRBJ1-5, with D possibly TRBD1 on 5 matching bases. Trimming shortened V by 4 bases and J by 2 bases, and 12 bases separated the two germline ends. Germline CDR1 is LNHDA and CDR2 is SQIVND (reference sequence). The CDR3 length is 15 residues.

This clonotype was counted at least ten times. The genes are TRBV7-9 and TRBJ2-1; no clear D. The CDR3 extends over 12 amino acids. Trimming removed 5 bases from V and 4 bases from J, with 6 bases in between. Germline CDR1 is SEHNR and CDR2 is FQNEAQ (reference sequence). CDR3 amino acids: CASSPRYNEQFF. CDR3 coding DNA: TGTGCCAGCAGCCCCCGTTACAATGAGCAGTTCTTC.

The genes are TRBV11-2 and TRBJ2-1; tentative D call: TRBD2 (6 bases). The CDR3 contains 16 residues. Germline lookup yields CDR1 SGHAT and CDR2 FQNNGV. Trimming left V 5 bases short and J 6 bases short, with 20 bases between. The CDR3 spells CASSPLGGTQSNEQFF. The CDR3 region has the DNA TGTGCCAGCAGCCCCCTCGGCGGGACTCAGAGCAATGAGCAGTTCTTC.

This clonotype occurred many times. In DNA, the CDR3 is TGTGCCAGCAGCGTAGGATGGGATGGAGGGTCTGCTAGCACAGATACGCAGTATTTT. Translation: CASSVGWDGGSASTDTQYF. The chain carries TRBV9 and TRBJ2-3, with D possibly matching TRBD2 (6 bases). Trimming left V 0 bases short and J 0 bases short, with 20 bases between. Germline V CDR1 and CDR2: SGDLS, YYNGEE. This CDR3 has 19 amino acids.